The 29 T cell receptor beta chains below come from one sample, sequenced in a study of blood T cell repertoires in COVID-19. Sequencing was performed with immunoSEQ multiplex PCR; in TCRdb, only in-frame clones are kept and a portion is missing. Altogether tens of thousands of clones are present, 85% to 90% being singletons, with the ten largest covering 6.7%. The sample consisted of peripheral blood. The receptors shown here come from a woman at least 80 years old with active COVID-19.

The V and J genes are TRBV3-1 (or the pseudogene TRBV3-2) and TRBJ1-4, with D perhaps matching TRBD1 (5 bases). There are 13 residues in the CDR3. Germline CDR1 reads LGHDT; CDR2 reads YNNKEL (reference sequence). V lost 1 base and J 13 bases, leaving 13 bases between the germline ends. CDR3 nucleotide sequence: TGTGCCAGCAGCCAAGGTGACAGAGAATCACTGTTTTTT. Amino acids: CASSQGDRESLFF.

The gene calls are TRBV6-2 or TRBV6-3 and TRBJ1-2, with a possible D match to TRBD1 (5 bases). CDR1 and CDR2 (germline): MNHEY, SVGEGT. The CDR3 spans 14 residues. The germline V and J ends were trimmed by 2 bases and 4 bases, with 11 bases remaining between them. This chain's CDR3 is CASSYEGARYGYTF. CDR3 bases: TGTGCCAGCAGTTACGAAGGGGCGCGCTATGGCTACACCTTC.

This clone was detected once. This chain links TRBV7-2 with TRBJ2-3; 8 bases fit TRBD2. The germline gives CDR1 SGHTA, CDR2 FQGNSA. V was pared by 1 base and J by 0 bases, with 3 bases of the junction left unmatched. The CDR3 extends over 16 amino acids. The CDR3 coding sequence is TGTGCCAGCAGCTTAGGGGTAGCGGGAAGCACAGATACGCAGTATTTT. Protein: CASSLGVAGSTDTQYF.

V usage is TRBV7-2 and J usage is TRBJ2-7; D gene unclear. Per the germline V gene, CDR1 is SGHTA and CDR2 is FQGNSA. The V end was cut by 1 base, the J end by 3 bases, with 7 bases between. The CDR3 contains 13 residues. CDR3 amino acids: CASSLGRSYEQYF. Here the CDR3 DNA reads TGTGCCAGCAGCTTAGGCCGCAGCTACGAGCAGTACTTC.

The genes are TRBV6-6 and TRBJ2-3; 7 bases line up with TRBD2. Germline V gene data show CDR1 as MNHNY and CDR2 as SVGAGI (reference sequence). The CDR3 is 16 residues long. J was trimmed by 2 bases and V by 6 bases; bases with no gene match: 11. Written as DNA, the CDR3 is TGTGCCAGCAGGCTGGGCGGGAGCCAGCACACAGATACGCAGTATTTT. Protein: CASRLGGSQHTDTQYF.

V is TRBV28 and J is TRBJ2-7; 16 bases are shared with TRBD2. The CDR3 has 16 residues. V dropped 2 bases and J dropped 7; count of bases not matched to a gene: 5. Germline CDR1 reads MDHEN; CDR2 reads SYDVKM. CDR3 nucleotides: TGTGCCAGCAGTTTAGAGGGACTAGCGGGAGGGAGGGAGCAGTACTTC. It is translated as CASSLEGLAGGREQYF.

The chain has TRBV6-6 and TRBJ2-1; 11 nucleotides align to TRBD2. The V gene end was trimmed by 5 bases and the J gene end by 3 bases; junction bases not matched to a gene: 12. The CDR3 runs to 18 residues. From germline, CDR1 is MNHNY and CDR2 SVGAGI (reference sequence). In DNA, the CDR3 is TGTGCCAGCAGTCGTACCCTGGGACTAGCGGACCTCTACAATGAGCAGTTCTTC. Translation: CASSRTLGLADLYNEQFF.

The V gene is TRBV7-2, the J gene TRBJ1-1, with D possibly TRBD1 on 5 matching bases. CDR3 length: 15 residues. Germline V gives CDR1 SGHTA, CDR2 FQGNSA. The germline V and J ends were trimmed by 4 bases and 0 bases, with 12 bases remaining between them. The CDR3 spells CASSSLGVMNTEAFF. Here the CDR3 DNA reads TGTGCCAGCAGCTCCCTAGGGGTCATGAACACTGAAGCTTTCTTT. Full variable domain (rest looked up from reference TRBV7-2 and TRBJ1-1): GAGVSQSPSNKVTEKGKDVELRCDPISGHTALYWYRQSLGQGLEFLIYFQGNSAPDKSGLPSDRFSAERTGGSVSTLTIQRTQQEDSAVYLCASSSLGVMNTEAFFGQGTRLTVV.

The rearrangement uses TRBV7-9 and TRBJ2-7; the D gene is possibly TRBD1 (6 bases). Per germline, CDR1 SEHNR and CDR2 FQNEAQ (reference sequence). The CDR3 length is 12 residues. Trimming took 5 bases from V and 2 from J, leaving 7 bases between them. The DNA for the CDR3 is TGTGCCAGCAGCACAGGGCCCTACGAGCAGTACTTC. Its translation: CASSTGPYEQYF.

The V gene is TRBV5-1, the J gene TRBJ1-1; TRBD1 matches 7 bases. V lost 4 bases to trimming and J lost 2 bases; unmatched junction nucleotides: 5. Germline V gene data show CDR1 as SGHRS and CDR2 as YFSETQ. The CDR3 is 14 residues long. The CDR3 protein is CASSPGDRNTEAFF. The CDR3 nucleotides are TGCGCCAGCAGCCCTGGGGACAGAAACACTGAAGCTTTCTTT.

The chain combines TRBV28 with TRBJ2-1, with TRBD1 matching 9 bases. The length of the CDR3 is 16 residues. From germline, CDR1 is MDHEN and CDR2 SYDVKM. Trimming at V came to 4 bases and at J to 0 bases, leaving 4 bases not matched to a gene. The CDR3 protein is CASSSYRGLSYNEQFF. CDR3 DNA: TGTGCCAGCAGTTCATACAGGGGGCTCTCCTACAATGAGCAGTTCTTC. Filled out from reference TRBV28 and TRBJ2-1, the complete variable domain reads DVKVTQSSRYLVKRTGEKVFLECVQDMDHENMFWYRQDPGLGLRLIYFSYDVKMKEKGDIPEGYSVSREKKERFSLILESASTNQTSMYLCASSSYRGLSYNEQFFGPGTRLTVL.

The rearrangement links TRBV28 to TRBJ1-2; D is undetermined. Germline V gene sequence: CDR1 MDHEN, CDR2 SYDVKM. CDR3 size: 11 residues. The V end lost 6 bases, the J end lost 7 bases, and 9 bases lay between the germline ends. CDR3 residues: CASRPGFGYTF. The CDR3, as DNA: TGTGCCAGCAGACCGGGGTTTGGCTACACCTTC.

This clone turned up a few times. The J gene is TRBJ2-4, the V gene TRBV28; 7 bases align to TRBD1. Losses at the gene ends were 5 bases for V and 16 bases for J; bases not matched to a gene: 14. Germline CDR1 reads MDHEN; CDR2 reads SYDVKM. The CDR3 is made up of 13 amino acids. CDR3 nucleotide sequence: TGTGCCAGCAGTATGCAATCACGGGACAGCCGTTACTTC. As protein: CASSMQSRDSRYF.

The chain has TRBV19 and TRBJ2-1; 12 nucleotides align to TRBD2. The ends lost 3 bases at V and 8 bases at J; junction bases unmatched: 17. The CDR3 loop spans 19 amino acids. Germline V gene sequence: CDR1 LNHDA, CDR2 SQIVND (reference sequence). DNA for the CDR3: TGTGCCAGTAGTATGATCGTACTAGCGGGAGGCGAAATTATGGATGAGCAGTTCTTC. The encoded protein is CASSMIVLAGGEIMDEQFF.

The CDR3 loop reads CASSLEHSGRAITETQYF. In DNA form, the CDR3 reads TGTGCCAGCAGCTTGGAACACAGCGGGAGGGCGATAACGGAGACCCAGTACTTC. V gene TRBV5-4 combines with J gene TRBJ2-5; TRBD2 aligns across 10 bases. This CDR3 region has 18 residues. Germline loops: CDR1 SGHNT, CDR2 YYREEE (reference sequence). The trim removed 0 bases at V and 5 bases at J, leaving 13 bases unmatched.

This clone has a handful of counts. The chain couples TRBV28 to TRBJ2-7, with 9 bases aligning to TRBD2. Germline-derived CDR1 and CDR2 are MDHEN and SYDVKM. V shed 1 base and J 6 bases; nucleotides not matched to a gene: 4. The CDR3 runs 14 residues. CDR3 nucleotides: TGTGCCAGCAGTTTATTTAGCGGGAGAGGCGAGCAGTACTTC. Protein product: CASSLFSGRGEQYF.

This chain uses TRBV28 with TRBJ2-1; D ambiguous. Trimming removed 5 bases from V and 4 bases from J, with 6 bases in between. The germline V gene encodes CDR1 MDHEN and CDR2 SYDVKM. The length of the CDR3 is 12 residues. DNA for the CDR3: TGTGCCAGCAGTCCGCGGTACAATGAGCAGTTCTTC. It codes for CASSPRYNEQFF.

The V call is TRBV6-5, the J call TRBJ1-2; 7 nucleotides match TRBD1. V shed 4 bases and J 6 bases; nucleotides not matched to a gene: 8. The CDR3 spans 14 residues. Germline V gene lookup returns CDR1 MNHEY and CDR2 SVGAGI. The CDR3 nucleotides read TGTGCCAGCAGTTCCCCCGGGACAGATGATGGCTACACCTTC. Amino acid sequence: CASSSPGTDDGYTF.

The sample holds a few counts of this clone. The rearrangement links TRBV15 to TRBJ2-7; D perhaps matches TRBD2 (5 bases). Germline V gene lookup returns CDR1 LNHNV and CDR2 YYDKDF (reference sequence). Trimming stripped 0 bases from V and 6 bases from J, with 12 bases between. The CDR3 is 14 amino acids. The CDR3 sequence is CATSRDRAGPEQYF. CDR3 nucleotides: TGTGCCACCAGCAGAGATCGGGCGGGTCCCGAGCAGTACTTC.

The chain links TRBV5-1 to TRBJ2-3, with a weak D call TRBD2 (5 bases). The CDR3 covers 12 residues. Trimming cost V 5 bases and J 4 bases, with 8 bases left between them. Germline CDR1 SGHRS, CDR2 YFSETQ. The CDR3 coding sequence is TGCGCCAGCAGTGTGGGAGCAGATACGCAGTATTTT. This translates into CASSVGADTQYF. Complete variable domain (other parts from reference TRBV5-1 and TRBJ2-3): KAGVTQTPRYLIKTRGQQVTLSCSPISGHRSVSWYQQTPGQGLQFLFEYFSETQRNKGNFPGRFSGRQFSNSRSEMNVSTLELGDSALYLCASSVGADTQYFGPGTRLTVL.

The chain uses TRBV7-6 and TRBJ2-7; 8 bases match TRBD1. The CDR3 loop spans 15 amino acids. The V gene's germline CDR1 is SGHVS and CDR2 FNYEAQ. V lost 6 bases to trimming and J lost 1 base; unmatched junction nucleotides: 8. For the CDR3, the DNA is TGTGCCAGCAGTCCACAGGGGGTACTGTCCTACGAGCAGTACTTC. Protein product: CASSPQGVLSYEQYF.

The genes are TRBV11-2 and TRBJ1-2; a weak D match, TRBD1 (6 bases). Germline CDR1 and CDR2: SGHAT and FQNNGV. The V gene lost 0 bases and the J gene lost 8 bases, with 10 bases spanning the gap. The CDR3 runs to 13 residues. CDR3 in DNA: TGTGCCAGCAGCTTAGATACAGGGAGAGGCTACACCTTC. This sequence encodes CASSLDTGRGYTF.

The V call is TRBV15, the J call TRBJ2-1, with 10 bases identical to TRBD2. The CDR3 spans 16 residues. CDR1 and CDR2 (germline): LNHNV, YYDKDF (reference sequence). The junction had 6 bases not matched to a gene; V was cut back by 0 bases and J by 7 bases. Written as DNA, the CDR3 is TGTGCCACCAGCAGAGATGGGGAACTAGCGGGGAATGAGCAGTTCTTC. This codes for CATSRDGELAGNEQFF.

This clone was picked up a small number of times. For the CDR3, the DNA is TGTGCCAGCAGCCCTGCGGGCGGAAACACCATATATTTT. Translated: CASSPAGGNTIYF. The rearrangement uses TRBV5-5 and TRBJ1-3; D is uncertain. CDR3 length: 13 amino acids. CDR1 and CDR2 from the germline V gene are SGHKS and YYEKEE (reference sequence). The germline V and J ends were trimmed by 4 bases and 4 bases, with 9 bases remaining between them.

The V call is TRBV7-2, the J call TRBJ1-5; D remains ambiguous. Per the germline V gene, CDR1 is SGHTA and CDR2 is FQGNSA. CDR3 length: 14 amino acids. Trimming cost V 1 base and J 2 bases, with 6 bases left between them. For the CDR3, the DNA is TGTGCCAGCAGCTTAGGTCGGGGCAATCAGCCCCAGCATTTT. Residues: CASSLGRGNQPQHF.

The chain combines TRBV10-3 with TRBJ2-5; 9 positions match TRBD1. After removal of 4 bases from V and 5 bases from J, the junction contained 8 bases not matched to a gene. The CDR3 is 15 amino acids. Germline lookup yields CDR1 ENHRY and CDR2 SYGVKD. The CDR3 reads CAISAAGTGRETQYF. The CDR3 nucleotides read TGTGCCATCAGTGCCGCCGGGACAGGGAGGGAGACCCAGTACTTC.

CDR3 amino acids: CASSLRVGRAGNEQFF. The CDR3 region has the DNA TGTGCCAGCAGCTTGAGGGTCGGGAGGGCCGGCAATGAGCAGTTCTTC. The chain is built from TRBV5-4 and TRBJ2-1; TRBD2 matches 8 bases. This CDR3 comprises 16 residues. Germline CDR1 and CDR2: SGHNT and YYREEE (reference sequence). The trim removed 1 base at V and 6 bases at J, leaving 9 bases unmatched.

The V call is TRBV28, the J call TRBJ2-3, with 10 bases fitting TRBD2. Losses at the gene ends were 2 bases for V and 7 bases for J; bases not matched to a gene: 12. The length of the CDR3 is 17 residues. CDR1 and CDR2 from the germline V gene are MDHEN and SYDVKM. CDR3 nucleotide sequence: TGTGCCAGCAGTTTAGGGAGACTAGCGGGTGGGACATATACGCAGTATTTT. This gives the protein CASSLGRLAGGTYTQYF.

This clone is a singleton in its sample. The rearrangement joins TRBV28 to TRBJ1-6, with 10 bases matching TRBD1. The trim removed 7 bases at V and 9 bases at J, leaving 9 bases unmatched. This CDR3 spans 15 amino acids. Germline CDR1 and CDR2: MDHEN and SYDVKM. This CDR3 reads CASKIRQGAFSPLHF. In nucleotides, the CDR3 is TGTGCCAGCAAAATACGACAGGGGGCGTTTTCACCCCTCCACTTT.